These T cell receptor beta chains were read from a single sample in a study of blood T cell repertoires in COVID-19. TCRdb keeps only in-frame clones here, not all; method: immunoSEQ multiplex PCR. The sample has roughly 400,000 clones; around 91% are singletons. The sequencing input was PBMCs or T cells enriched from blood (not recorded which). The origin of the receptors is a man aged 18 to 35 who had recovered from COVID-19. Each CDR3 is given with its conserved first and last residue. A D gene is named only where the DNA matches it firmly. A row's size may be missing; if present it is once, few, many or a size class.

J gene: TRBJ1-1
V gene: TRBV30
D gene: .
clone size: .
CDR3 DNA: TGTGCCTTTAAGTCGAGTTGGAGCACTGAAGCTTTCTTT
CDR3 protein: CAFKSSWSTEAFF

J gene: TRBJ1-1
V gene: TRBV7-2
D gene: .
clone size: .
CDR3 DNA: TGTGCCAGCAGCTCCACAAGGAACACTGAAGCTTTCTTT
CDR3 protein: CASSSTRNTEAFF

J gene: TRBJ1-6
V gene: TRBV19
D gene: .
clone size: once
CDR3 DNA: TGTGCCAGTAGTATTGGAGGAGCAGGGGCCAATTCACCCCTCCACTTT
CDR3 protein: CASSIGGAGANSPLHF

J gene: TRBJ1-2
V gene: TRBV19
D gene: .
clone size: .
CDR3 DNA: TGTGCCAGTAGTATAGTTGGAAGATCAGGTCTGGATGGCTACACCTTC
CDR3 protein: CASSIVGRSGLDGYTF

J gene: TRBJ2-3
V gene: TRBV6-5
D gene: .
clone size: .
CDR3 DNA: TGTGCCAGCAGCGACAGAGGGCAGGGGACAGATACGCAGTATTTT
CDR3 protein: CASSDRGQGTDTQYF

J gene: TRBJ1-3
V gene: TRBV7-9
D gene: .
clone size: few
CDR3 DNA: TGTGCCAGCAGCTTAGCAGCGACAGGCTCATCTGGAAACACCATATATTTT
CDR3 protein: CASSLAATGSSGNTIYF

J gene: TRBJ2-1
V gene: TRBV5-8
D gene: .
clone size: .
CDR3 DNA: TGTGCCAGCGGTATGGGGGGAGGTTACAATGAGCAGTTCTTC
CDR3 protein: CASGMGGGYNEQFF

J gene: TRBJ2-7
V gene: TRBV7-2
D gene: TRBD1
clone size: .
CDR3 DNA: TGTGCCAGCAGCCTACAAGCCCCGGGACAGGGGGCCTACGAGCAGTACTTC
CDR3 protein: CASSLQAPGQGAYEQYF

J gene: TRBJ1-1
V gene: TRBV6-4
D gene: .
clone size: .
CDR3 DNA: TGTGCCAGCAGTGACGGCACAACCCGTGAAGCTTTCTTT
CDR3 protein: CASSDGTTREAFF

J gene: TRBJ2-7
V gene: TRBV6-2/TRBV6-3
D gene: .
clone size: .
CDR3 DNA: TGTGCCAGCAGTTACGCCCAGACTAGCTCCTACGAGCAGTACTTC
CDR3 protein: CASSYAQTSSYEQYF

J gene: TRBJ2-1
V gene: TRBV4-2
D gene: .
clone size: .
CDR3 DNA: TGTGCCAGCAGCCTCGGACTCCGGGCGGCGGATGAGCAGTTCTTC
CDR3 protein: CASSLGLRAADEQFF

J gene: TRBJ2-7
V gene: TRBV7-3
D gene: TRBD1
clone size: .
CDR3 DNA: TGTGCCAGCAGCACTCGACAGGGGGCCTACGAGCAGTACTTC
CDR3 protein: CASSTRQGAYEQYF

J gene: TRBJ1-3
V gene: TRBV5-6
D gene: .
clone size: .
CDR3 DNA: TGTGCCAGCAGCTTGGATGGCTTACCCCCGAAAGGAAACACCATATATTTT
CDR3 protein: CASSLDGLPPKGNTIYF

J gene: TRBJ1-1
V gene: TRBV30
D gene: TRBD1
clone size: once
CDR3 DNA: TGTGCCTGGATTCGGGACAGTCTGAACACTGAAGCTTTCTTT
CDR3 protein: CAWIRDSLNTEAFF

J gene: TRBJ1-6
V gene: TRBV7-9
D gene: TRBD1
clone size: .
CDR3 DNA: TGTGCCAGCAACCGTGAATTAGGGGTCAGGGGGTCACCCCTCCACTTT
CDR3 protein: CASNRELGVRGSPLHF

J gene: TRBJ1-1
V gene: TRBV19
D gene: .
clone size: .
CDR3 DNA: TGTGCCAGTAAGTTGTCCGGGACAAAGTATATCGGCACTGAAGCTTTCTTT
CDR3 protein: CASKLSGTKYIGTEAFF

J gene: TRBJ1-5
V gene: TRBV3-1/TRBV3-2
D gene: .
clone size: .
CDR3 DNA: TGTGCCAGCAGCCAAGAAGGAGGCAATCAGCCCCAGCATTTT
CDR3 protein: CASSQEGGNQPQHF

J gene: TRBJ2-5
V gene: TRBV25-1
D gene: .
clone size: once
CDR3 DNA: TGTGCCAGCAGTGAATCTCTAACGTACCAAGAGACCCAGTACTTC
CDR3 protein: CASSESLTYQETQYF

J gene: TRBJ1-2
V gene: TRBV4-1
D gene: .
clone size: once
CDR3 DNA: TGCGCCAGCAGCCCCCGCTCCGCGCCCGCTAACTATGGCTACACCTTC
CDR3 protein: CASSPRSAPANYGYTF

J gene: TRBJ1-2
V gene: TRBV2
D gene: .
clone size: .
CDR3 DNA: TGTGCCAGCACCTATCGGGAGATCAACGGTGGCTACACCTTC
CDR3 protein: CASTYREINGGYTF

J gene: TRBJ2-1
V gene: TRBV7-9
D gene: TRBD1
clone size: .
CDR3 DNA: TGTGCCAGCAGACAAAGACAGGGATACAATGAGCAGTTCTTC
CDR3 protein: CASRQRQGYNEQFF

J gene: TRBJ1-1
V gene: TRBV18
D gene: .
clone size: .
CDR3 DNA: TGTGCCAGCTCACCGTGGACTACTAAATACACTGAAGCTTTCTTT
CDR3 protein: CASSPWTTKYTEAFF

J gene: TRBJ1-1
V gene: TRBV11-3
D gene: .
clone size: .
CDR3 DNA: TGTGCCAGCAGCTCAGGGACTGAAGCTTTCTTT
CDR3 protein: CASSSGTEAFF

J gene: TRBJ2-3
V gene: TRBV2
D gene: TRBD1
clone size: .
CDR3 DNA: TGTGCCAGTCGAACTCTGGGCAGGGGGCTCGGTGATACGCAGTATTTT
CDR3 protein: CASRTLGRGLGDTQYF

J gene: TRBJ1-5
V gene: TRBV6-5
D gene: .
clone size: once
CDR3 DNA: TGTGCCAGCAGTTACTCGACGGACGCGGGGGGTCAGCCCCAGCATTTT
CDR3 protein: CASSYSTDAGGQPQHF

J gene: TRBJ1-2
V gene: TRBV2
D gene: .
clone size: .
CDR3 DNA: TGTGCCAGCAGTGGTGGGACAAACTATGGCTACACCTTC
CDR3 protein: CASSGGTNYGYTF

J gene: TRBJ1-1
V gene: TRBV7-8
D gene: TRBD1
clone size: .
CDR3 DNA: TGTGCCAGCAGCTTAGGGGGACAGGGATTCAACACTGAAGCTTTCTTT
CDR3 protein: CASSLGGQGFNTEAFF

J gene: TRBJ1-5
V gene: TRBV20-1
D gene: .
clone size: .
CDR3 DNA: TGCAGTGCTAGTCAGGACACCAATCAGCCCCAGCATTTT
CDR3 protein: CSASQDTNQPQHF

J gene: TRBJ2-1
V gene: TRBV6-5
D gene: TRBD1
clone size: .
CDR3 DNA: TGTGCCAGCAGTAACCCGGGACAGGAGCAGTTCTTC
CDR3 protein: CASSNPGQEQFF

J gene: TRBJ1-2
V gene: TRBV14
D gene: TRBD1
clone size: once
CDR3 DNA: TGTGCCAGCAGCCAGGAGGACAGGGGCCACACCTTC
CDR3 protein: CASSQEDRGHTF

J gene: TRBJ2-2
V gene: TRBV6-2/TRBV6-3
D gene: .
clone size: medium-sized
CDR3 DNA: TGTGCCAGCAGTTACAACAGTAACACCGGGGAGCTGTTTTTT
CDR3 protein: CASSYNSNTGELFF

J gene: TRBJ2-1
V gene: TRBV5-1
D gene: TRBD1
clone size: .
CDR3 DNA: TGCGCCAGCAGCTTGGGGGACAGGGGTAATCATGAGCAGTTCTTC
CDR3 protein: CASSLGDRGNHEQFF

J gene: TRBJ1-6
V gene: TRBV11-2
D gene: TRBD1
clone size: .
CDR3 DNA: TGTGCCAGCAGCTCAACAGGGGATTCACCCCTCCACTTT
CDR3 protein: CASSSTGDSPLHF

J gene: TRBJ1-6
V gene: TRBV28
D gene: .
clone size: .
CDR3 DNA: TGTGCCAGCAGTTTAGGGCGGGGTAGCTCCTATAATTCACCCCTCCACTTT
CDR3 protein: CASSLGRGSSYNSPLHF

J gene: TRBJ2-5
V gene: TRBV20-1
D gene: TRBD1
clone size: .
CDR3 DNA: TGCAGTGCTAGTCCGGGACAGGGGGCGCGGGTGGGAGTTTTTAGGGCCCAGTACTTC
CDR3 protein: CSASPGQGARVGVFRAQYF

J gene: TRBJ2-2
V gene: TRBV9
D gene: .
clone size: .
CDR3 DNA: TGTGCCAGCAGAGAATGGGCCGAAAGCACCGGGGAGCTGTTTTTT
CDR3 protein: CASREWAESTGELFF

J gene: TRBJ1-2
V gene: TRBV12-3/TRBV12-4
D gene: TRBD1
clone size: .
CDR3 DNA: TGTGCCTCTGGGGACAGGGGTGGATATGGCTACACCTTC
CDR3 protein: CASGDRGGYGYTF

J gene: TRBJ2-2
V gene: TRBV9
D gene: .
clone size: .
CDR3 DNA: TGTGCCAGCAGCGTAGTGTGGGACTCGAACACCGGGGAGCTGTTTTTT
CDR3 protein: CASSVVWDSNTGELFF

J gene: TRBJ1-5
V gene: TRBV6-5
D gene: TRBD1
clone size: .
CDR3 DNA: TGTGCCGCCACAGGGGGCAGCAATCAGCCCCAGCATTTT
CDR3 protein: CAATGGSNQPQHF

J gene: TRBJ2-1
V gene: TRBV7-3
D gene: TRBD2
clone size: .
CDR3 DNA: TGTGCCAGCAGCTTATATTCGCTAGCGGGGGCCTACAATGAGCAGTTCTTC
CDR3 protein: CASSLYSLAGAYNEQFF

J gene: TRBJ2-7
V gene: TRBV4-1
D gene: .
clone size: .
CDR3 DNA: TGCGCCAGCAGCCCCCGGCAGGGCAGTAGTTACGAGCAGTACTTC
CDR3 protein: CASSPRQGSSYEQYF